This TCR beta chain was documented in a study of human T cells and chemical hapten exposure (dated by TCRdb to the early 2020s). Study-wide context: Libraries were pooled for sequencing, and variation in per-sample TCR yields was attributed mainly to small differences in library volumes within the pool. Peripheral blood TCR repertoire changes were tracked in vivo in alopecia patients during primary and secondary sensitization to the hapten diphenylcyclopropenone (DPC). From each blood RNA sample, both TCR alpha and TCR beta chains were sequenced. The study at large found these results: Repeated subsampling changed both the strength of the expansion versus patch-test correlation and the threshold at which that correlation became significant. DPC sensitization did not change the number of TCRs with a frequency above 1 in 1000, and there was no evidence of changes in global repertoire structure.

Comments on this clonotype: Which antigen it targets is not known. Per-base qualities were not stored, and no clone one base away is much larger.

Library creation used RACE. Sequencing was carried out with a NextSeq 500. During library preparation, unique molecular identifiers were attached to individual cDNA molecules so that TCRs could be counted quantitatively and reproducibly. In the authors' own workflow: A median of approximately 100,000 TCRs per sample was observed, with a range of about 23,224 to 690,600. The Decombinator software suite was used to annotate the V, J and CDR3 of the TCR reads. Every sample was subsampled to the same number of TCRs (28,000) for the PS versus PT1 abundance plots. Expanded TCRs were defined as absent before sensitization and observed at least eight times at the 2-week time point. TCRdb itself trimmed the public reads at Q25 with fastp, ran MiXCR and retained productive beta chains. When rows share a CDR3 protein, they turn into one entry using the most common DNA and genes. TCRdb, not the original authors, processed these V and J calls. In all, the sample holds 130,000 or so distinct CDR3 sequences, and about 9.4% of those were seen once. The ten largest make up about 1.8% of the sample.

The CDR3 runs 13 residues from the cysteine to the phenylalanine. Only CDR3 DNA is held: 39 bases, read in frame from base 1. Sequences SGHDT (CDR1) and YYEEEE (CDR2) are obtained from the germline V gene. V loses 1 base of germline sequence and J loses 5 bases, and the interval between the two ends is 9 bases. In the paper's terms, the time point label means: healthy volunteer bleed at 2 weeks. Total RNA was isolated from unfractionated whole blood collected in Tempus Blood RNA tubes. About five healthy volunteers were used as TCR sequencing controls and were bled at day 0, 2 weeks and 6 weeks. Sequencing was done on a sample of whole blood. This TCR was sampled from a male donor in good health. Some clones in this sample may be carry-over from other donors' samples. The sequence is built from TRBV5-6 and TRBJ1-2, with no confidently assigned D gene. At the DNA level, the sequence is TGTGCCAGCAGCTTGAAACCGGCTTATGGCTACACCTTC. This translates into CASSLKPAYGYTF.